What follows are 28 T cell receptor beta chains derived from one specimen sequenced in a study of cytomegalovirus exposure and HLA in healthy donors. Vbeta (60) and Jbeta (13) primers were used in the PCR. Produced via immunoSEQ multiplex PCR; TCRdb's table is partial and in-frame only. Of around 210,000 clones in the sample, 65% to 85% were seen once. The sample comprised PBMCs. These receptors all stem from a man aged 45-65 years in good health and CMV-seronegative.

Only one count was recorded for this clone. V usage is TRBV6-5 and J usage is TRBJ2-5; TRBD2 might be the D (6 bases). Germline V gene sequence: CDR1 MNHEY, CDR2 SVGAGI. Deletions cut 7 bases from V and 5 bases from J, with 20 bases between. This CDR3 spans 15 amino acids. CDR3 residues: CASKRLGTARETQYF. In nucleotides, the CDR3 is TGTGCCAGCAAGAGACTCGGGACTGCGAGGGAGACCCAGTACTTC.

The chain joins TRBV2 to TRBJ2-1; tentatively, D is TRBD1 (7 bases). The CDR3 sequence is 12 residues long. The V gene lost 4 bases and the J gene lost 9 bases, with 10 bases spanning the gap. CDR1 and CDR2 (germline): SNHLY, FYNNEI. This CDR3 is CASSARGVEQFF. Here the CDR3 DNA reads TGTGCCAGCAGTGCCAGGGGGGTTGAGCAGTTCTTC.

This chain uses TRBV2 with TRBJ2-2; tentatively, D is TRBD1 (6 bases). The V gene lost 3 bases and the J gene lost 6 bases, with 11 bases spanning the gap. CDR1 is SNHLY and CDR2 is FYNNEI in the germline V gene. This CDR3 contains 14 residues. CDR3 in DNA: TGTGCCAGCAGTGAGCAGGGGCCGGCCGGGGAGCTGTTTTTT. Encoded protein: CASSEQGPAGELFF.

The chain couples TRBV30 to TRBJ1-1; 7 bases match TRBD1. CDR1 and CDR2 (germline): GTSNPN, SVGIG (reference sequence). The ends lost 4 bases at V and 4 bases at J; junction bases unmatched: 9. This CDR3 has 14 residues. CDR3 protein: CAWKLGGQTTEAFF. The CDR3 region has the DNA TGTGCCTGGAAGTTAGGGGGACAGACCACTGAAGCTTTCTTT.

The chain employs TRBV4-2 and TRBJ2-7; D remains unclear. From germline, CDR1 is LGHNA and CDR2 YNFKEQ. The V gene lost 2 bases and the J gene lost 1 base, with 12 bases spanning the gap. The CDR3 contains 15 residues. The CDR3 DNA sequence: TGTGCCAGCAGCCAACCCGACCAGGTATCCTACGAGCAGTACTTC. It encodes CASSQPDQVSYEQYF.

The chain joins TRBV30 to TRBJ2-1; tentatively, D is TRBD2 (5 bases). This CDR3 has 13 residues. The germline gives CDR1 GTSNPN, CDR2 SVGIG (reference sequence). V lost 4 bases to trimming and J lost 1 base, with 8 bases between them. CDR3 amino acids: CAWKGGSYNEQFF. The CDR3 DNA reads as TGTGCCTGGAAGGGCGGGTCCTACAATGAGCAGTTCTTC.

This clone was found once. The chain recombines TRBV27 with TRBJ2-1; TRBD2 matches at 13 bases. Trimming removed 3 bases from V and 3 bases from J; junction bases left unmatched: 8. The CDR3 spans 18 residues. CDR1 is MNHEY, CDR2 SMNVEV, per germline (reference sequence). This chain's CDR3 is CASSLGSGLAGNYNEQFF. The CDR3 DNA is TGTGCCAGCAGTTTGGGATCGGGACTAGCGGGGAACTACAATGAGCAGTTCTTC.

The V and J genes are TRBV7-3 and TRBJ2-3; weak D call: TRBD1 (8 bases). Trimming took off 5 bases at V and 6 bases at J, with 21 bases between the two ends. The germline V gene has CDR1 SGHTA and CDR2 FQGTGA. This CDR3 has 16 residues. Here the CDR3 reads CASSDRGGDYADTQYF. The CDR3 region has the DNA TGTGCCAGCAGCGACAGGGGTGGGGACTATGCCGATACGCAGTATTTT.

This sequence joins TRBV29-1 and TRBJ1-6; weak D call: TRBD1 (6 bases). The CDR3 length is 13 residues. Trimming pared 5 bases from V and 7 bases from J, leaving 12 bases between. Germline values: CDR1 SQVTM, CDR2 ANQGSEA. The CDR3 DNA follows: TGCAGCGTTAGAGACAGGCCCAATTCACCCCTCCACTTT. Translation gives CSVRDRPNSPLHF.

This clone was picked up one time. This CDR3 fails to terminate in the conserved phenylalanine or tryptophan, so it likely reflects a read error. The chain couples TRBV11-2 to TRBJ1-2; TRBD1 might be the D (5 bases). CDR1 and CDR2 (germline): SGHAT, FQNNGV. The CDR3 runs 13 residues. The germline V and J ends were trimmed by 1 base and 5 bases, with 8 bases remaining between them. CDR3 sequence: CASSLGQSYGYTS. The CDR3 bases are TGTGCCAGCAGCTTAGGACAGTCGTATGGCTACACCTCC.

The chain employs TRBV6-1 and TRBJ1-1; D may be TRBD1 (5 bases). V lost 7 bases to trimming and J lost 6 bases, with 15 bases between them. Germline CDR1 reads MNHNS; CDR2 reads SASEGT. The CDR3 is 13 amino acids. The CDR3 nucleotides read TGTGCCAGCATTGGCGCTCGGGGGGCTGAAGCTTTCTTT. Encoded protein: CASIGARGAEAFF.

This clone was recorded a few times. The chain uses TRBV6-5 and TRBJ2-5, with 10 bases fitting TRBD1. Trimming removed 6 bases from V and 1 base from J; junction bases left unmatched: 5. The CDR3 has 15 residues. Germline-derived CDR1 and CDR2 are MNHEY and SVGAGI. The CDR3 DNA sequence: TGTGCCAGCAGCCTTTGGACAGGGGGCCAAGAGACCCAGTACTTC. This sequence encodes CASSLWTGGQETQYF.

The chain has TRBV28 and TRBJ2-1; D might be TRBD1 (5 bases). The germline gives CDR1 MDHEN, CDR2 SYDVKM. Trimming removed 1 base from V and 2 bases from J, with 9 bases in between. The CDR3 runs to 15 residues. This CDR3 is CASSLSAGPYNEQFF. The CDR3 region has the DNA TGTGCCAGCAGTTTATCAGCAGGGCCCTACAATGAGCAGTTCTTC.

This clone turned up a few times. V and J are TRBV7-2 and TRBJ2-7, with a weak D call TRBD2 (5 bases). The V end lost 4 bases, the J end lost 6 bases, and 22 bases lay between the germline ends. CDR1 and CDR2 (germline): SGHTA, FQGNSA. The length of the CDR3 is 16 residues. For the CDR3, the DNA is TGTGCCAGCAGCTCCCCTAGGGAGCGGACGGTAATCGAGCAGTACTTC. Translated: CASSSPRERTVIEQYF.

The chain uses TRBV11-1 and TRBJ2-1; 11 bases map to TRBD2. Germline lookup yields CDR1 SGHAT and CDR2 FQDESV (reference sequence). The V and J ends lost 6 bases and 6 bases, in that order; junction bases with no gene match: 7. This CDR3 spans 15 amino acids. Here the CDR3 reads CASSSLAGGINEQFF. The CDR3 nucleotides are TGTGCCAGCAGTTCTCTAGCGGGAGGTATCAATGAGCAGTTCTTC.

On this clone itself: Other DNA sequences in this sample translate to the same CDR3. The chain is built from TRBV19 and TRBJ1-5; possibly TRBD1 for D (5 bases). The V gene lost 1 base and the J gene lost 1 base, with 8 bases spanning the gap. CDR1 is LNHDA and CDR2 is SQIVND in the germline V gene (reference sequence). This CDR3 spans 15 amino acids. The CDR3 spells CASSIGGGSNQPQHF. The CDR3 coding sequence is TGTGCCAGTAGTATAGGGGGGGGGAGCAATCAGCCCCAGCATTTT.

The chain employs TRBV5-1 and TRBJ1-1, with D unresolved. The CDR3 sequence is 14 residues long. The V end was cut by 0 bases, the J end by 6 bases, with 12 bases between. In germline, CDR1 is SGHRS, CDR2 YFSETQ. The CDR3 protein is CASSLADSTSEAFF. CDR3 sequence (DNA): TGCGCCAGCAGCTTGGCCGACTCTACCTCTGAAGCTTTCTTT.

The rearrangement joins TRBV6-6 to TRBJ2-7; TRBD2 aligns across 7 bases. The CDR3 loop spans 13 amino acids. In germline, CDR1 is MNHNY, CDR2 SVGAGI (reference sequence). V shed 5 bases and J 6 bases; nucleotides not matched to a gene: 7. CDR3 coding DNA: TGTGCCAGCAGTGAGGGAGGGGTCTCCGAGCAGTACTTC. This encodes CASSEGGVSEQYF.

The V call is TRBV15, the J call TRBJ2-7; TRBD2 aligns across 9 bases. This CDR3 has 17 amino acids. The germline CDR1 and CDR2 sequences are LNHNV and YYDKDF (reference sequence). V trimming: 0 bases; J trimming: 0 bases; junction bases outside the gene matches: 6. The CDR3, as DNA: TGTGCCACCAGCAGAGAAAAGGCTAGCGGGAACTCCTACGAGCAGTACTTC. This encodes CATSREKASGNSYEQYF.

The chain joins TRBV28 to TRBJ1-5; D is unresolved. The germline V gene has CDR1 MDHEN and CDR2 SYDVKM. V lost 1 base and J 1 base, leaving 5 bases between the germline ends. This CDR3 contains 14 residues. The CDR3 protein is CASSLSVSNQPQHF. CDR3 coding DNA: TGTGCCAGCAGTTTATCTGTAAGCAATCAGCCCCAGCATTTT.

This rearrangement joins TRBV28 to TRBJ1-1; D possibly corresponds to TRBD1 (6 bases). V lost 3 bases and J lost 0, with 8 bases in between. This CDR3 contains 14 residues. CDR1 and CDR2 (germline): MDHEN, SYDVKM. The CDR3 nucleotides are TGTGCCAGCAGTTTGAGGGGGTTGAACACTGAAGCTTTCTTT. Its translation is CASSLRGLNTEAFF.

The chain links TRBV27 to TRBJ2-7, with D uncertain. The CDR3 covers 13 residues. V was shortened by 2 bases and J by 3 bases, with 8 bases between the two germline ends. From germline, CDR1 is MNHEY and CDR2 SMNVEV (reference sequence). The CDR3 spells CASSLTPLYEQYF. The CDR3 DNA is TGTGCCAGCAGTTTAACCCCACTCTACGAGCAGTACTTC.

The chain uses TRBV4-1 and TRBJ2-7, with 13 bases lining up with TRBD2. The trim removed 4 bases at V and 0 bases at J, leaving 3 bases unmatched. This CDR3 region has 16 residues. CDR1 and CDR2 (germline): MGHRA, YSYEKL. The CDR3, as DNA: TGCGCCAGCAGCCTCGGGACTAGCGGGAACTCCTACGAGCAGTACTTC. Protein: CASSLGTSGNSYEQYF.

This clone was seen more than once but under ten times. The chain links TRBV5-1 to TRBJ2-1; 10 bases line up with TRBD2. The germline CDR1 and CDR2 sequences are SGHRS and YFSETQ. The CDR3 is made up of 21 amino acids. Losses at the gene ends were 2 bases for V and 4 bases for J; bases not matched to a gene: 21. The chain's CDR3 is CASSFLTPSGRASKGYNEQFF. CDR3 bases: TGCGCCAGCAGCTTCCTTACGCCCAGCGGGAGGGCCTCGAAGGGGTACAATGAGCAGTTCTTC.

This chain uses TRBV5-1 with TRBJ2-5, with 7 bases matching TRBD2. V shed 0 bases and J 5 bases; nucleotides not matched to a gene: 4. CDR1 and CDR2 (germline): SGHRS, YFSETQ. This CDR3 spans 14 amino acids. DNA for the CDR3: TGCGCCAGCAGCTTGGGCCTAGCGGATGAGACCCAGTACTTC. Protein product: CASSLGLADETQYF.

A single count supports this clone. CDR3 nucleotides: TGTGCCAGCAGTCCCCAGGAGGGAGGAAAGACCCAGTACTTC. It codes for CASSPQEGGKTQYF. The rearrangement joins TRBV28 to TRBJ2-5; a weak D match, TRBD2 (6 bases). Trimming left V 5 bases short and J 6 bases short, with 16 bases between. The CDR3 extends over 14 amino acids. Per germline, CDR1 MDHEN and CDR2 SYDVKM.

This clone has a handful of counts. The chain combines TRBV18 with TRBJ2-7, with D perhaps matching TRBD1 (6 bases). The ends were cut back, 5 bases at V and 3 bases at J, with 11 bases in the middle. CDR3 length: 13 residues. Looked up from germline, CDR1 is KGHSH and CDR2 is LQKENI. The CDR3 loop reads CASSVRDNYEQYF. The DNA for the CDR3 is TGTGCCAGCTCAGTCCGGGACAACTACGAGCAGTACTTC. Combining the CDR3 with reference TRBV18 and TRBJ2-7 gives the whole variable domain NAGVMQNPRHLVRRRGQEARLRCSPMKGHSHVYWYRQLPEEGLKFMVYLQKENIIDESGMPKERFSAEFPKEGPSILRIQQVVRGDSAAYFCASSVRDNYEQYFGPGTRLTVT.

V usage is TRBV18 and J usage is TRBJ2-3; 11 bases agree with TRBD2. The CDR3 runs 16 residues. The J segment lost 0 bases and the V segment lost 5 bases, leaving 4 bases of the junction unmatched. Germline CDR1 reads KGHSH; CDR2 reads LQKENI. In DNA, the CDR3 is TGTGCCAGCTCATCCCGGACTAGCGGGAGCACAGATACGCAGTATTTT. Encoded protein: CASSSRTSGSTDTQYF.